The clone carrying this T cell receptor (beta chain) has at least ten counts. The antigen remains unidentified. The data belong to a study of blood T cells in healthy people across ages. Broader study findings: There were more naive CD4+ cells and higher diversity in long-lived donors than in aged donors. Conclusively comparing naive with antigen-experienced cells was impossible with unsorted PBMCs. Diversity estimates drawn from one million T cells were deemed underestimates. Expanded clonotype changes were possibly confounded by unknown donor CMV status.

For the second PCR, which ran for about 7 to 12 cycles, a sample-barcoded 5' primer and a J-beta primer mix were used. One entry per CDR3 protein results from TCRdb running MiXCR on the 5' RACE reads. The table shows 600,000 to 800,000 distinct CDR3 sequences, with roughly 20% occurring only once. This clonotype was obtained from a man in his 70s in good health. The material sequenced was blood.

The DNA for the CDR3 is TGCAGTGCTAGACGCGAGGGCCGGACAGATACGCAGTATTTT. It specifies CSARREGRTDTQYF. The rearrangement joins TRBV20-1 to TRBJ2-3; tentative D call: TRBD2 (5 bases). V lost 2 bases and J 3 bases, leaving 12 bases between the germline ends. The germline V gene encodes CDR1 DFQATT and CDR2 SNEGSKA (reference sequence). The CDR3 is 14 amino acids.